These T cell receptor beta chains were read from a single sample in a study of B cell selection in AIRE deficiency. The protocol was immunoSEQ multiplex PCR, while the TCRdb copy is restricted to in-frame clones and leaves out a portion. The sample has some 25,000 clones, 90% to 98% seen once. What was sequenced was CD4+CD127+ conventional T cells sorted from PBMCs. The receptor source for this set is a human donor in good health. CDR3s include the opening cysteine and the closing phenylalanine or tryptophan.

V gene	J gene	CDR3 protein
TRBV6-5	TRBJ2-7	CASSLAGRQYF
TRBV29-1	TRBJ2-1	CSALLGISGANEQFF
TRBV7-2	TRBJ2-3	CASSLLGYTDTQYF
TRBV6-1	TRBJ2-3	CASRSGTGATDTQYF
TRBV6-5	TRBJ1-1	CASSRGEAEAFF
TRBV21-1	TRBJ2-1	CASSKVLAGVPNSSYNEQFF
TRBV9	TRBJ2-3	CASSTGTSSTDTQYF
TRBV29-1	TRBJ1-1	CSVATKMRTEAFF
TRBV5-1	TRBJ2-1	CASSLPGQGASRGEFF
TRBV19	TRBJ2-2	CASSPQLRRAGRPLGGELFF
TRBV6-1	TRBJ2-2	CASSERGRYTGELFF
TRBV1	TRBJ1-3	CTSSQDRAKTGTGNTIYF
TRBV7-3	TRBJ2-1	CASSPSAGVQNEQFF
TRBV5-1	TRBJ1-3	CASSLGSQGANTIYF
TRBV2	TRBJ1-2	CASSATENYGYTF
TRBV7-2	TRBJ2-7	CASSLDRASYEQYF
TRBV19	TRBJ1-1	CASSKGLSGTEAFF
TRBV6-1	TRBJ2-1	CASSYVSSGIGQFF
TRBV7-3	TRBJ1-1	CASSLGAGNTEAFF
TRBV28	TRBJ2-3	CASSLGTSARTDTQYF
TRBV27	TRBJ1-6	CASSFSRQSNSPLHF
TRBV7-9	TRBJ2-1	CASSLPISSYNEQFF
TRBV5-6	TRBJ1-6	CASSPGGNNSPPHF
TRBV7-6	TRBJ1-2	CASSLIAGSYGYTF
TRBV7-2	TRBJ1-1	CASSGQVAINTEAFF
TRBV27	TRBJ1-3	CASSPRTGNPVSGNTIYF
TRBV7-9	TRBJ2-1	CASSLEGLARNEQFF
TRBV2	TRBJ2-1	CASSVGTHDNEQFF
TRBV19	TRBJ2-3	CASSPSGQITDTQYF
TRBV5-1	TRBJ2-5	CASTTAPNLAMGETQYF
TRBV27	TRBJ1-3	CASSSRGLAGNTIYF
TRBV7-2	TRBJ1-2	CASSLGDRPNYGYTF
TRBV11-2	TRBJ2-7	CASSLMAVPYEQYF
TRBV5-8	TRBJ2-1	CASSFPMADEQFF
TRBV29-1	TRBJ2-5	CSVGGGQPETQYF
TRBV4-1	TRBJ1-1	CASSLASTGVGSEAFF
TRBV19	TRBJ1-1	CASSIQAVNTEAFF
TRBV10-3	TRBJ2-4	CAISESQGQLAKNIQYF
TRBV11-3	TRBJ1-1	CASSPGWGTEAFF
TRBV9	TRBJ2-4	CASSSGEIAKNIQYF
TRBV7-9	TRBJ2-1	CASRGGLAGGNEQFF
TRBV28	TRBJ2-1	CASSHGQGHNEQFF
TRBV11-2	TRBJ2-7	CASTPTGGTYEQYF
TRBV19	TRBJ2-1	CASSASGINEQFF
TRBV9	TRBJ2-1	CASSVSRYNEQFF
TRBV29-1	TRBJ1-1	CSVGGAVGEAFF
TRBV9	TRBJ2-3	CASSAPGGGLRADTQYF
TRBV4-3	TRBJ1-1	CASSQGRNTEAFF
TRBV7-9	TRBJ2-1	CASSLAGEEGEQFF
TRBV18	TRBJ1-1	CASSPPGRGSTEAFF
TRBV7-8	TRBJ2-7	CASSLRIAGPFAFSYEQYF